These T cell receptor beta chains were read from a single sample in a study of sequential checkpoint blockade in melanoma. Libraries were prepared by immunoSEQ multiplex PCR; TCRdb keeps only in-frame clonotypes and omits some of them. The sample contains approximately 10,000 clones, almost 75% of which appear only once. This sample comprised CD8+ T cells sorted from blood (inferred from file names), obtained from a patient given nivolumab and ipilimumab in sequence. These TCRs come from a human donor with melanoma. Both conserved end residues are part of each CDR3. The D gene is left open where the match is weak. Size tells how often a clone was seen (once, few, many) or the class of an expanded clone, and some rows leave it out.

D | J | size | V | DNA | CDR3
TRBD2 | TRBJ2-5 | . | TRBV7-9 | TGTGCCAGCAGACATCTAGCGGGAAGTGTTCAAGAGACCCAGTACTTC | CASRHLAGSVQETQYF
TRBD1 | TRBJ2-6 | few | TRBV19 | TGTGCCACCGGGGACAGGCCAAGCTCTGGGGCCAACGTCCTGACTTTC | CATGDRPSSGANVLTF
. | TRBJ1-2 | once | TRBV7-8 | TGTGCCAGCAGCTTGGGCGCTCTGGATGGCTACACCTTC | CASSLGALDGYTF
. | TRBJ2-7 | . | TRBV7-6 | TGTGCCAGCAGCTTGAGGACTCCCCGCTCCTACGAGCAGTACTTC | CASSLRTPRSYEQYF
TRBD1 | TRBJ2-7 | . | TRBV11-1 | TGTGCCAGCAGCTTAGGACAGGGTGACTACGAGCAGTACTTC | CASSLGQGDYEQYF
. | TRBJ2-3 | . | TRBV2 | TGTGCCAGCAGCACAGGGTCGGCGGGCTTCACAGATACGCAGTATTTT | CASSTGSAGFTDTQYF
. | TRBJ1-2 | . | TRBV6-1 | TGTGCCAGCAGTGAATCCGCCAGGGGTCGTGGCTACACCTTC | CASSESARGRGYTF
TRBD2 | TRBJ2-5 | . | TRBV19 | TGTGCCAGTAGTATGGGACTAGGCGGAGGGTGGACCCAGTACTTC | CASSMGLGGGWTQYF
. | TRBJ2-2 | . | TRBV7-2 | TGTGCCAGCAGCTGGAGGGGCGGAACCGGGGAGCTGTTTTTT | CASSWRGGTGELFF
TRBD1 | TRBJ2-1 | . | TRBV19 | TGTGCCAGTAGTCTACAGGGGGCATCCTACAATGAGCAGTTCTTC | CASSLQGASYNEQFF
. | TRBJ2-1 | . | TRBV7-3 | TGTGCCAGCAGCTTGGGACTTTTGGATGAGCAGTTCTTC | CASSLGLLDEQFF
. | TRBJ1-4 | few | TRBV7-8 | TGTGCCAGCAGCCGTAAAACCACAGGGTTGAATGAAAAACTGTTTTTT | CASSRKTTGLNEKLFF
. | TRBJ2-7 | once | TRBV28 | TGTGCCAGCAGAGGACAGAAGAGCTCCTACGAGCAGTACTTC | CASRGQKSSYEQYF
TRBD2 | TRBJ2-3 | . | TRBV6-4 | TGTGCCAGCAGTGACTCGAAAGGGACTAGCGTATTTCGGGGCACAGATACGCAGTATTTT | CASSDSKGTSVFRGTDTQYF
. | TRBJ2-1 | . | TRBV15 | TGTGCCACCAGCAGAGGGGCAGGGGCTAACAATGAGCAGTTCTTC | CATSRGAGANNEQFF
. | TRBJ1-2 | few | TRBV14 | TGTGCCAGCAGTCTTGCCTGGGGCGGCTACACCTTC | CASSLAWGGYTF
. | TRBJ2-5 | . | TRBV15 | TGTGCCACCAGCAGAGATCCGGGAGATCGGACAGAGACCCAGTACTTC | CATSRDPGDRTETQYF
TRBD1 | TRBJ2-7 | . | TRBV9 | TGTGCCAGCAGCGTAGGAGACAGGGTCTACGAGCAGTACTTC | CASSVGDRVYEQYF
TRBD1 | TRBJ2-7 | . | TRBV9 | TGTGCCAGCAGCGCGGGACAGCCGTACGAGCAGTACTTC | CASSAGQPYEQYF
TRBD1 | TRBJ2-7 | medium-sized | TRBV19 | TGTGCCAGCCGGGACAGCGTAGAGCAGTACTTC | CASRDSVEQYF
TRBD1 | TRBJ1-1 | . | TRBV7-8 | TGTGCCAGCAGCTTAACATCTTCCGGGACAGGCACTGAAGCTTTCTTT | CASSLTSSGTGTEAFF
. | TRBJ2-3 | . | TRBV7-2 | TGTGCCAGCCGGACAGGAACTAGCAGATACACAGATACGCAGTATTTT | CASRTGTSRYTDTQYF